This TCR beta chain was profiled in a study of regulatory T cells in long-lasting Graves disease (dated by TCRdb to about 2021). About the full investigation: Newly diagnosed Graves' disease patients had taken antithyroid drugs for less than 3 months. Patients with persistent Graves' disease were compared with patients with newly diagnosed Graves' disease using TCR sequencing and RNA sequencing of peripheral blood. The study took place in China and was registered as a clinical trial. A total of around 35 samples underwent TCR sequencing, from about 13 patients with persistent Graves' disease and roughly 20 patients with newly diagnosed Graves' disease.

CDR1 is given as SGHTA and CDR2 as FQGNSA, both from the germline V gene. Trimmed from V: 5 bases; trimmed from J: 4 bases; junction bases lacking a gene match: 8. The CDR3 sequence holds 15 residues, the cysteine and phenylalanine included. Here the CDR3 DNA is all that survives: 45 bases in frame from base 1. Library preparation used multiplex PCR. Sequencing took place on an Illumina HiSeq 4000. TCR beta libraries were built with iRepertoire HTBI primers and Arm-PCR amplification of CDR3 regions. Before sequencing, the PCR products went through gel purification. Concerning the study's data processing: Across samples, approximately 68 TRBV and roughly 15 TRBJ segments were identified and used for gene usage analysis of CDR3 amino acid clonotypes. Filtered high-quality paired reads were merged into contigs using COPE and FqMerger. BLAST was used to align contigs to IMGT TRBV, TRBD and TRBJ reference genes, with CDR3 defined following IMGT. Any clonotype with a frequency above 0.1% was classified as a highly expanded clone. Shannon entropy was used to measure repertoire diversity, and the Gini coefficient was used to measure V-J evenness. A clonotype found in more than one individual was treated as public. TCRdb passed the public sequencing reads through fastp at Q25 and MiXCR, retaining productive beta sequences. Identical CDR3 proteins give one entry, which carries the most common genes and DNA. V and J calls and clone size were set by TCRdb, not the authors. The sample data list 530,000 or so distinct CDR3 sequences, and roughly 13% of these were observed just once. Jointly, the top ten make up over 7.5% of the sample.

This sample's time point label indicates: newly diagnosed GD, antithyroid drugs for less than 3 months. For both TCR sequencing and RNA sequencing, RNA was extracted from PBMCs in TRIzol. The diagnosis of Graves' disease was made according to American Thyroid Association guidelines. Patients were recruited from an endocrinology department in Xi'an, China. From each patient, 7.5 to 9.5 milliliters of peripheral blood was collected into an EDTA anticoagulant tube. PBMCs were isolated by Ficoll Paque Plus density gradient separation without further T cell sorting. An Agilent 2100 Bioanalyzer and agarose gel were used to check RNA quality, and a NanoDrop 2000 was used to measure RNA concentration. Findings and caveats that apply to the study as a whole: Sequencing and analysis were limited to the TCR beta chain. Peripheral blood alone was examined, since thyroid tissue, which constituted the primary lesion, could not be accessed. Compared with newly diagnosed patients, patients with persistent Graves' disease had lower TCR Shannon entropy and fewer highly expanded clones, which suggests clonal expansion. Persistent disease showed preferential use of TRBV28, TRBJ1-2 and TRBJ2-5, whereas newly diagnosed disease favored TRBV20-1 and TRBJ2-1. More public clonotypes were shared among persistent patients (roughly 3,000) than among newly diagnosed patients (under 1,000). The authors acknowledged the small sample size as a limitation that may reduce accuracy.

This clonotype turned up a few times. Its antigen is not yet known. Base qualities were left out, and no much larger clone turns up one base away. The same data also went into a second study, on T cells in Graves' hyperthyroidism and ophthalmopathy. The second study reports: Stable Graves' hyperthyroidism was defined as the absence of progression to ophthalmopathy over 18 months of follow-up. Hyperthyroidism patients were newly diagnosed, had a disease duration of under 2 months, and were aged 18 to 65 years. Any patient with an uncontrolled infection, another autoimmune disease, pregnancy or lactation was excluded. Diagnoses were established on the basis of clinical symptoms, serum thyroxine and TRAb, thyroid ultrasound, and orbital computed tomography. For the first round of RT-PCR on the TCR CDR3, the HTBI primer set was used together with the Qiagen OneStep RT-PCR kit. Most expanded thyroid clonotypes (frequency above 0.001) were also detected in blood, suggesting blood repertoires may reflect thyroid immune responses. A 13 V-J signature model separated ophthalmopathy from stable hyperthyroidism, with roughly 88% sensitivity and roughly 81% specificity in cross-validation and 80%/75% in testing. In validation, progression to ophthalmopathy was predicted by the model with nearly 71% sensitivity and approximately 78% specificity, a median of about 6.4 months before onset. To identify TCR V-J signatures that set the groups apart, the researchers used a discovery cohort of more than 95 patients, made up of 43 with Graves' ophthalmopathy and 55 to 65 with stable Graves' hyperthyroidism. Whether ophthalmopathy could be predicted prospectively was tested in an independent validation cohort made up of under 20 hyperthyroidism patients plus 17 patients who later progressed to ophthalmopathy. The approximately 97 discovery patients were randomly divided into training and test sets at a 7:3 ratio. Thyroid tissue and blood T-cell repertoires from several Graves' hyperthyroidism patients were also compared in the study. After blood sampling, hyperthyroidism patients were treated with methimazole at a starting dose of 30 mg daily, and ophthalmopathy patients were treated with high-dose intravenous methylprednisolone. A second multiplex PCR round built the libraries, followed by size selection and purification. The libraries were sequenced on an Illumina HiSeq2000 using paired-end 100 bp reads. SOAPnuke was used to process the raw data, throwing out any read that contained adapters or uncalled bases, had a mean Phred below 15, or lacked an exact constant-primer or identifier match. COPE v1.2.5 was used to merge high-quality paired reads, and clonotypes were defined as unique nucleotide sequences. Clonotypes were aligned to IMGT TRBV, TRBD and TRBJ reference segments using MiTCR v1.1. The analysis was restricted to V-J combinations with a frequency above 0.0001, which together covered around 99% of the repertoires. The TCS score was defined as the ratio of F50 (clonal expansion) to E x V (chaos), calculated using BLOSUM62-based TCRdist between CDR3 peptides within each V-J. Welch's t-statistics and random forest reduced approximately 520 V-J features to around 14, which were used in a naive Bayes classifier (R e1071). Sample size was not statistically predetermined, and investigators were not blinded to group allocation. According to the paper, TCR Vbeta CDR3 sequencing was carried out on around 140 peripheral blood samples, which came from under 50 ophthalmopathy, some 73 hyperthyroidism and some 17 progressor patients.

Material: peripheral blood mononuclear cells (PBMCs), obtained at new diagnosis, from a patient treated with antithyroid drugs. This receptor chain uses TRBV7-2 and TRBJ2-3; 8 central bases correspond to TRBD1. The receptor was isolated from a man aged 30-40 years with Graves disease. Donor details come from another sample of the same person, matched by shared clones. The nucleotide sequence reads as follows: TGTGCCAGCAGCGGTCAGGGGGCGCGTGCAGATACGCAGTATTTT. This gives the protein CASSGQGARADTQYF.